This paragraph covers one T cell receptor (beta chain) sequence. Antigen unknown. These data belong to a study of cytomegalovirus exposure and HLA in healthy donors. Study-level findings and limits: Later analysis showed TCR association rates varying by HLA locus, highest for DRB1 and lowest for HLA-C.

Germline CDR1 is SEHNR and CDR2 is FQNEAQ (reference sequence). Trimming at V came to 5 bases and at J to 6 bases, leaving 9 bases not matched to a gene. The CDR3 is made up of 14 amino acids. A multiplex PCR was run with 60 Vbeta primers and 13 Jbeta primers. The table came from immunoSEQ multiplex PCR; TCRdb's copy has only in-frame clones and leaves some out. This listing includes just over 150,000 clones. The chain has TRBV7-9 and TRBJ2-7; TRBD1 aligns across 8 bases. The specimen was PBMCs. This receptor was obtained from a woman aged 60-70 years in good health and CMV-seronegative. CDR3 DNA: TGTGCCAGCAGCACAACTGGACAGGGCGGCGAGCAGTACTTC. Residues: CASSTTGQGGEQYF.